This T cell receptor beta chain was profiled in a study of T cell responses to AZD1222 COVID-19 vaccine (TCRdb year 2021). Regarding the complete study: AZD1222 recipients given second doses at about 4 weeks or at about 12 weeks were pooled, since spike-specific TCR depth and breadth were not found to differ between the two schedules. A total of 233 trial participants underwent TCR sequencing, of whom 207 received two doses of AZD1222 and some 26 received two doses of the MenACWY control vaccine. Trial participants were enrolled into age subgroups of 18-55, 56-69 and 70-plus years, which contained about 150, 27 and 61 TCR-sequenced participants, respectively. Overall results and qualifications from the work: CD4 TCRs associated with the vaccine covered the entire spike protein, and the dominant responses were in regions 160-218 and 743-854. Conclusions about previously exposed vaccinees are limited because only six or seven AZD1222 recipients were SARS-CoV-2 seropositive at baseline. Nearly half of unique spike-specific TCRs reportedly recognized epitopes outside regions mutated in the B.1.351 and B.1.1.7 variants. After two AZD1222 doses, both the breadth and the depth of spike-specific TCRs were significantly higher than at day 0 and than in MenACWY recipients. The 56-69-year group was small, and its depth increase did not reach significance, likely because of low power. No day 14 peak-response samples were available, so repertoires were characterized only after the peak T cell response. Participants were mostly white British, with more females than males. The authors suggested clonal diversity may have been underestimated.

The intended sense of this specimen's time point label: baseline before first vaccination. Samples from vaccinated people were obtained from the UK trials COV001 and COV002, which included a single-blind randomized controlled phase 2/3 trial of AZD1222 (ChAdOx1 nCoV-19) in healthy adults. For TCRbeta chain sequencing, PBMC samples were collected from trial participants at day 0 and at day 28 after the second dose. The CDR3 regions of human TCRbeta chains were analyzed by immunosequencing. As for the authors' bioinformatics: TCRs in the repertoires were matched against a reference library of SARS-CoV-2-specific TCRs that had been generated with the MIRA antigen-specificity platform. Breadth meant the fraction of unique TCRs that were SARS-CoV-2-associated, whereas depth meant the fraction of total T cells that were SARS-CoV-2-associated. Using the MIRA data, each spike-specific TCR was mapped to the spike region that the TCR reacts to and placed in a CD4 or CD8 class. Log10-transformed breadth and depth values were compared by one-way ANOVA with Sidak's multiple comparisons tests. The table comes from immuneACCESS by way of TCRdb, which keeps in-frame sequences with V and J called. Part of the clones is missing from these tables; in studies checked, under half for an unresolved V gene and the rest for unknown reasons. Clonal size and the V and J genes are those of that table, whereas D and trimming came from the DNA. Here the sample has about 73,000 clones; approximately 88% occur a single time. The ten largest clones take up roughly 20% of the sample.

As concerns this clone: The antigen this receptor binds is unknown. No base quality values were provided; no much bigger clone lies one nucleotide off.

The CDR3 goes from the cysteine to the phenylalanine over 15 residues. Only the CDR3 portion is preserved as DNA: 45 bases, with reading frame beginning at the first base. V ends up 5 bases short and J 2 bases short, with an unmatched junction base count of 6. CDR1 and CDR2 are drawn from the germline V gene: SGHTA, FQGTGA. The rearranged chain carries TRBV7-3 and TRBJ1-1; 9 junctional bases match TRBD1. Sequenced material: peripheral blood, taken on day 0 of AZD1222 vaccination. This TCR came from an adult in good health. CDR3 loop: CASSPGTGINTEAFF. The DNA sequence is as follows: TGTGCCAGCAGCCCGGGGACAGGGATCAACACTGAAGCTTTCTTT.